This is a list of T cell receptor beta chains from one sample in a study of blood T cell repertoires in COVID-19. The table came from immunoSEQ multiplex PCR; TCRdb's copy has only in-frame clones and leaves some out. The sample consists of about 200,000 clones, 80% to 85% of them appearing once. Sequenced input: peripheral blood. These receptors were collected from a human donor in a cohort sampled during active COVID-19. The CDR3 runs from the conserved cysteine through the conserved F or W. D genes are given only for firm matches. A clone size is listed for some rows: how often the clone was seen (once, few, many), or a class if it is expanded.

CDR3nt,CDR3aa,abundance,j_gene,v_gene,d_gene
TGTGCCAGCAGACCTACTAGCGGGAGGGTCAATGAGCAGTTCTTC,CASRPTSGRVNEQFF,.,TRBJ2-1,TRBV6-6,TRBD2
TGTGCCTGGAGGACAGGGTCGAACACTGAAGCTTTCTTT,CAWRTGSNTEAFF,.,TRBJ1-1,TRBV30,TRBD1
TGTGCCAGCAGCTTAGTCCTGGGACTAGCGGGAGGCTTAACAGATACGCAGTATTTT,CASSLVLGLAGGLTDTQYF,.,TRBJ2-3,TRBV7-2,TRBD2
TGTGCCAGCAGCTTCCGGGACAGGGGGAGCTCCTATAATTCACCCCTCCACTTT,CASSFRDRGSSYNSPLHF,.,TRBJ1-6,TRBV7-2,TRBD1
TGTGCCAGCAGCTGGACGGACAGCTCCTATAATTCACCCCTCCACTTT,CASSWTDSSYNSPLHF,.,TRBJ1-6,TRBV7-9,.
TGTGCCAGCAGCTTTGGACAGACTTTCCAAGAGACCCAGTACTTC,CASSFGQTFQETQYF,.,TRBJ2-5,TRBV7-3,.
TGTGCCAGCAGGTACCGGGACAGGGGGCAGAACGAGCAGTACTTC,CASRYRDRGQNEQYF,.,TRBJ2-7,TRBV6-5,TRBD1
TGTGCCAGCAGCTCGGGGGGACGGAACACTGAAGCTTTCTTT,CASSSGGRNTEAFF,.,TRBJ1-1,TRBV11-3,.
TGTGCCTGGACTCTAACGAGGTCCCAAGAGACCCAGTACTTC,CAWTLTRSQETQYF,.,TRBJ2-5,TRBV30,.
TGTGCCAGCACTACATCTGGGGGGATTGGCTATGGCTACACCTTC,CASTTSGGIGYGYTF,.,TRBJ1-2,TRBV28,.
TGTGCCAGCAGCTTGCAGGGGAGGGACACTGAAGCTTTCTTT,CASSLQGRDTEAFF,.,TRBJ1-1,TRBV5-4,.
TGTGCCAGCAGCCTCGGAGGGGCAGGCCCCTACACCTTC,CASSLGGAGPYTF,.,TRBJ1-2,TRBV6-5,.
TGTGCCAGCAGCGCCGACAGGGGGCTTGGGGTTGAGCAGTTCTTC,CASSADRGLGVEQFF,.,TRBJ2-1,TRBV7-2,TRBD1
TGTGCCAGCAGTACCTCGACGGGGGGTACGCAGTATTTT,CASSTSTGGTQYF,.,TRBJ2-3,TRBV9,TRBD2
TGTGCCAGCAGCCCCCCCCATAGCAATCAGCCCCAGCATTTT,CASSPPHSNQPQHF,.,TRBJ1-5,TRBV7-8,.
TGTGCCAGCAGTTACTCCAGGGCAATGAACACTGAAGCTTTCTTT,CASSYSRAMNTEAFF,few,TRBJ1-1,TRBV6-5,.
TGTGCCAGCTCACCCGGGACAGGGGGCATGAACACTGAAGCTTTCTTT,CASSPGTGGMNTEAFF,.,TRBJ1-1,TRBV18,TRBD1
TGTGCCAGCTCACCACCCCTAGCGGGTTTGATCTACGAGCAGTACTTC,CASSPPLAGLIYEQYF,.,TRBJ2-7,TRBV18,TRBD2
TGTGCCAGCAGCTTATTTAGAGGACTAGCGGGAGGTCGCTCCGAGCAGTACTTC,CASSLFRGLAGGRSEQYF,.,TRBJ2-7,TRBV7-2,TRBD2
TGCGCCAGCAGCCAAGAAACCGGACTAGCTTCTGAGACCCAGTACTTC,CASSQETGLASETQYF,.,TRBJ2-5,TRBV4-1,TRBD2
TGTGCGGTTAGCTCGTTACCCCTCAATGAGCAGTTCTTC,CAVSSLPLNEQFF,.,TRBJ2-1,TRBV12-3/TRBV12-4,.
TGTGCTGGCCACAGAGTTAACGATGAGCAGTTCTTC,CAGHRVNDEQFF,.,TRBJ2-1,TRBV12-5,.
TGTGCCAGCAGCCCCCAATACGAGCAGTACTTC,CASSPQYEQYF,.,TRBJ2-7,TRBV7-9,.
TGTGCCAGTAGTATAGGCCGAGCACAAGCGCTTGTGGAGCAGTTCTTC,CASSIGRAQALVEQFF,once,TRBJ2-1,TRBV19,.
TGTGCCAGCAGGGCCGGGACTAGCGGCTACAATGAGCAGTTCTTC,CASRAGTSGYNEQFF,.,TRBJ2-1,TRBV2,TRBD2
TGTGCCAGCAGCTTAGACAGGGGATCCTACGAGCAGTACTTC,CASSLDRGSYEQYF,.,TRBJ2-7,TRBV7-2,TRBD1
TGCGCCAGCAGCCAGAGGACAGGGGGTGGAAATTCACCCCTCCACTTT,CASSQRTGGGNSPLHF,.,TRBJ1-6,TRBV4-1,TRBD1
TGTGCCAGCAGAACAGTGAGCACTGAAGCTTTCTTT,CASRTVSTEAFF,.,TRBJ1-1,TRBV27,.
TGCGCCAGCAGCCGACTAGCGGGACCCACAGATACGCAGTATTTT,CASSRLAGPTDTQYF,once,TRBJ2-3,TRBV4-3,TRBD2
TGTGCCAGTAGTGCCGGGACTAGCGGCACTGGGGCCAACGTCCTGACTTTC,CASSAGTSGTGANVLTF,.,TRBJ2-6,TRBV19,TRBD2
TGTGCCAGCAGCTTGGACACTGGCCAAGAGACCCAGTACTTC,CASSLDTGQETQYF,.,TRBJ2-5,TRBV7-2,.
TGTGCCAGCAGCTTAACCGGGGGGACAGGGGCCGAGCAGTACTTC,CASSLTGGTGAEQYF,.,TRBJ2-7,TRBV7-3,TRBD1
TGTGCCAGTAGTCGGACTAGCGGGGGCTACAATGAGCAGTTCTTC,CASSRTSGGYNEQFF,.,TRBJ2-1,TRBV19,TRBD2
TGTGCCAGTAGCCGGGAAGGGTCCGCTGGAAACACCATATATTTT,CASSREGSAGNTIYF,.,TRBJ1-3,TRBV19,.
TGCGCCAGCAGCTTGGGCGGGGTAAGCTCCTACGAGCAGTACTTC,CASSLGGVSSYEQYF,.,TRBJ2-7,TRBV5-1,.
TGCGCCAGCAGCCAAGATAGGAGGGACAGGGAACCCTACGAGCAGTACTTC,CASSQDRRDREPYEQYF,.,TRBJ2-7,TRBV4-3,TRBD1
TGTGCCAGTAGTACGACCCCGGGACAGGGGGGTGAAAAACTGTTTTTT,CASSTTPGQGGEKLFF,.,TRBJ1-4,TRBV19,TRBD1
TGTGCCAGCAGCTTAGTGGCAGGGCTGGACCAGCCCCAGCATTTT,CASSLVAGLDQPQHF,.,TRBJ1-5,TRBV7-2,.
TGTGCCAGCAGTGAGAGCCGGAGGGGATACACTGAAGCTTTCTTT,CASSESRRGYTEAFF,.,TRBJ1-1,TRBV6-1,.
TGTGCCAGCAGCCTAGACGGCTACGAGCAGTACTTC,CASSLDGYEQYF,many,TRBJ2-7,TRBV6-5,.